This T cell receptor beta chain was captured by sequencing in a study of CD8 T cell repertoires and HIV-1 epitope variants. Turning to the study itself: T cells were stimulated with Twenty-five Gag and Nef peptides separately. IL-2, IL-7 and IL-15 were added on days 3 and 7 of roughly ten-day cultures. An uncultured baseline aliquot held 1M T cells.

From germline, CDR1 is LNHDA and CDR2 SQIVND (reference sequence). This CDR3 has 14 amino acids. V lost 5 bases and J lost 1, with 9 bases in between. Produced via immunoSEQ multiplex PCR; TCRdb's table is partial and in-frame only. The sample includes over 90,000 clones, 60% to 80% of them seen just once. Only one count was recorded for this clone. Sample: uncultured baseline CD8+ T cells from peripheral blood mononuclear cells (PBMCs). The V and J genes are TRBV19 and TRBJ2-1; no clear D. This TCR derives from a male donor with HIV. The DNA for the CDR3 is TGTGCCAGTAGTTCTCAAGCATCCTACAATGAGCAGTTCTTC. Translating gives CASSSQASYNEQFF.